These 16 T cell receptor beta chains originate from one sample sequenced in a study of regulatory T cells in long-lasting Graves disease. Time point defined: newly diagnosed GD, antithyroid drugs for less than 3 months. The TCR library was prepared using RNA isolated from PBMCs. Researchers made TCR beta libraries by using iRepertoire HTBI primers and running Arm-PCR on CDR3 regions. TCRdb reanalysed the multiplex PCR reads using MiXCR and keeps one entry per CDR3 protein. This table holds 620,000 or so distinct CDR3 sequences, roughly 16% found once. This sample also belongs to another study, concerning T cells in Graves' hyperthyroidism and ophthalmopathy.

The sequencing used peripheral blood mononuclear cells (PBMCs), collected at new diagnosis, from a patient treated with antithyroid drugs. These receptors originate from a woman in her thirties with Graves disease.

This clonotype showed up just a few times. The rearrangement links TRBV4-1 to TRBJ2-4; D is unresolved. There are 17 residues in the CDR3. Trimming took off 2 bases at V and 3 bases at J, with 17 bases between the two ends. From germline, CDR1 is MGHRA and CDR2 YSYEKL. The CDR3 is CASSQPARRVDKNIQYF. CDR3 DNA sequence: TGCGCCAGCAGCCAACCTGCCCGACGGGTGGACAAAAACATTCAGTACTTC.

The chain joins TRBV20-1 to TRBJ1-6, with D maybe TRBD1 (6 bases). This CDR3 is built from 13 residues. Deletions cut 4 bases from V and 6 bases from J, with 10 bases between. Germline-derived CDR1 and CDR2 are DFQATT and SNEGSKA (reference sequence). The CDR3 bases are TGCAGTGCTACGGACAGCTTTAATTCACCCCTCCACTTT. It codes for CSATDSFNSPLHF.

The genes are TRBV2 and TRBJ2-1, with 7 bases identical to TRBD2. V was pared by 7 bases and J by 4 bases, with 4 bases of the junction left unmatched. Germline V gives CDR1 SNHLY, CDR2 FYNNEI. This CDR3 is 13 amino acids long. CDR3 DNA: TGTGCCAGCACGGCGGGAGTATACAATGAGCAGTTCTTC. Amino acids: CASTAGVYNEQFF.

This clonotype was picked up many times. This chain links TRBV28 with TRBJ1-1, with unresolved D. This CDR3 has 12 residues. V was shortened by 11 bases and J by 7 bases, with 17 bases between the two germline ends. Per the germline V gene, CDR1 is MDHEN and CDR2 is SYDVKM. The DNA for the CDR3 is TGTGCCGGAAATGCGGGTTCCCTTGAAGCTTTCTTT. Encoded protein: CAGNAGSLEAFF.

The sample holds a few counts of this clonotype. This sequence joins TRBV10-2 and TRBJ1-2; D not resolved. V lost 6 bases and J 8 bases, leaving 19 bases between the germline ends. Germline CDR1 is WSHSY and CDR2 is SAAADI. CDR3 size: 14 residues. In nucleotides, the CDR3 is TGCGCCAGCAGGGCCGGACTGGAACTCCGGGGCTACACCTTC. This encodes CASRAGLELRGYTF.

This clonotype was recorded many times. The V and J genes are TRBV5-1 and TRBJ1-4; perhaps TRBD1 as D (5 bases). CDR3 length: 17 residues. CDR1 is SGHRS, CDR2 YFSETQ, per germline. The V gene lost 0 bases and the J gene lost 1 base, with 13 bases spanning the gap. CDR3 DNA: TGCGCCAGCAGCTTGGCTCCAGGGAGAGGAACTAATGAAAAACTGTTTTTT. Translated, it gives CASSLAPGRGTNEKLFF.

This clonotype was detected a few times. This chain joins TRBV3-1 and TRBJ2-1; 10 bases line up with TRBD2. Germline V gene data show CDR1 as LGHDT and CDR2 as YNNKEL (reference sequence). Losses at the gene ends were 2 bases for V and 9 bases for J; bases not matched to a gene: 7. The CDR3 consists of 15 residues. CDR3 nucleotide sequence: TGTGCCAGCAGCCAACTGTCTAGCGGGAGTACTGAGCAGTTCTTC. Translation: CASSQLSSGSTEQFF.

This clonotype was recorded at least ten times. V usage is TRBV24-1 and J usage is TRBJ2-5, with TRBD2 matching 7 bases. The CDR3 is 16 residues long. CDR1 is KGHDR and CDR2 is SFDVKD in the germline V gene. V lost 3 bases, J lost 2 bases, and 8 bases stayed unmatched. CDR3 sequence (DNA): TGTGCCACCAGTGATCCCCGGGATAGCGGGCAAGAGACCCAGTACTTC. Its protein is CATSDPRDSGQETQYF.

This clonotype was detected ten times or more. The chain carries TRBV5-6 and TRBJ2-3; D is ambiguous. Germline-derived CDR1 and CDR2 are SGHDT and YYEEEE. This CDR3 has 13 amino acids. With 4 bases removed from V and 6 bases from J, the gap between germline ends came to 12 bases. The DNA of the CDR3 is TGTGCCAGCAGCCGGCCTACAGCGGATACGCAGTATTTT. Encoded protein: CASSRPTADTQYF.

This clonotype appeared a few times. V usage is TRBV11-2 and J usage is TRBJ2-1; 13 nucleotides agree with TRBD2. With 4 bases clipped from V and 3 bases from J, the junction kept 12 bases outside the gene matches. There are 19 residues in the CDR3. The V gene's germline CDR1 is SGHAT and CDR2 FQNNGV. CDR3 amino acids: CASSSSGGLAGRYYNEQFF. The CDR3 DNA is TGTGCCAGCAGCTCCTCCGGGGGACTAGCGGGAAGATACTACAATGAGCAGTTCTTC.

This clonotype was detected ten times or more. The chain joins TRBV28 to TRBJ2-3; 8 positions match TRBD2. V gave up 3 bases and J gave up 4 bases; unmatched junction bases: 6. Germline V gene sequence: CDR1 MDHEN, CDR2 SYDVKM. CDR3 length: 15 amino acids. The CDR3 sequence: CASSLGGLVSDTQYF. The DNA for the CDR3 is TGTGCCAGCAGTTTGGGGGGACTAGTGTCAGATACGCAGTATTTT.

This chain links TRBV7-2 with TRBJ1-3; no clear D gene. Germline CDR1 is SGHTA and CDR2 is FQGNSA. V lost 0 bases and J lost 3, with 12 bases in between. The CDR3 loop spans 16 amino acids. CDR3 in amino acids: CASSLASQLGGNTIYF. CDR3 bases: TGTGCCAGCAGCTTAGCTTCTCAATTAGGTGGAAACACCATATATTTT.

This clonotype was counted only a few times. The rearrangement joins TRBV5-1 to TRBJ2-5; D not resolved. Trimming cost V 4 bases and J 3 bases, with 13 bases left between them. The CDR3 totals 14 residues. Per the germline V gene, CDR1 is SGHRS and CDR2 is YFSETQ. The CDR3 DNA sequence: TGCGCCAGCAGCCTGAGTTCCTCTGAAGAGACCCAGTACTTC. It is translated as CASSLSSSEETQYF.

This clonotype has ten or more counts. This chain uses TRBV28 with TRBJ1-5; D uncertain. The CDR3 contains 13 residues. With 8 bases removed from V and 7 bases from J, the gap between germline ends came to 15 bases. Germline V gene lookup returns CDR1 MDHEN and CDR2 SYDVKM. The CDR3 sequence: CASSGGYGQPQHF. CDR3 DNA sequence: TGTGCCAGCTCGGGTGGTTACGGGCAGCCCCAGCATTTT.

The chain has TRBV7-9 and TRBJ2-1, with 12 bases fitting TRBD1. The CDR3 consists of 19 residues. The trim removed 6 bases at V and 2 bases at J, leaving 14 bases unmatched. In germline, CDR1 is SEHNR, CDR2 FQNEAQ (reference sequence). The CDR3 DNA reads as TGTGCCAGCAGATTAAAGGGACAGGGGGCGGGTAACGCCTACAATGAGCAGTTCTTC. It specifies CASRLKGQGAGNAYNEQFF. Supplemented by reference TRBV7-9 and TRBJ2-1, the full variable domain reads DTGVSQNPRHKITKRGQNVTFRCDPISEHNRLYWYRQTLGQGPEFLTYFQNEAQLEKSRLLSDRFSAERPKGSFSTLEIQRTEQGDSAMYLCASRLKGQGAGNAYNEQFFGPGTRLTVL.

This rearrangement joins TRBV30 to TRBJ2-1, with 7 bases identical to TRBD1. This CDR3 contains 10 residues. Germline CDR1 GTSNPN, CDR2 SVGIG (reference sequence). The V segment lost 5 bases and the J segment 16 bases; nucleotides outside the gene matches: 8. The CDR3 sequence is CAWWGTAKFF. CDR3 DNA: TGTGCCTGGTGGGGGACAGCCAAATTCTTC.